This T cell receptor beta chain was recovered during a study of PD-1 blockade in classical Hodgkin lymphoma. Using immunoSEQ multiplex PCR, the repertoire was profiled, and TCRdb retains in-frame clones only, with some absent. Of under 30,000 clones listed, about four fifths are singletons. Trimming left V 6 bases short and J 3 bases short, with 12 bases between. Germline V gene data show CDR1 as MDHEN and CDR2 as SYDVKM. The CDR3 sequence is 14 residues long. Every patient was affected by relapse after autologous stem cell transplantation, while exposure to brentuximab vedotin was not uniform. This sequence joins TRBV28 and TRBJ1-5, with a tentative D call TRBD1 (6 bases). The receptor comes from a human donor with classical Hodgkin lymphoma. Sample: peripheral blood mononuclear cells (PBMCs), taken before the second cycle of nivolumab. In nucleotides, the CDR3 is TGTGCCAGCAGCCCGACAGGTTCCAATCAGCCCCAGCATTTT. It translates to CASSPTGSNQPQHF.